This T cell receptor beta chain came from a study of blood T cells in healthy people across ages. CDR3 length: 13 residues. From germline, CDR1 is LGHNA and CDR2 YSLEER. Deletions cut 2 bases from V and 3 bases from J, with 7 bases between. Together with a sample-barcoded 5' primer, a J-beta primer mix was included in a second PCR lasting about 7 to 11 cycles. TCRdb independently ran MiXCR on the 5' RACE reads; one entry per CDR3 protein. The sample carries around 1,000,000 distinct CDR3 sequences, almost 25% recorded once. Study observations and caveats: Estimates of total diversity, which came from one million sequenced T cells, were considered to be underestimates. Compared with aged donors, long-lived donors showed fewer expanded clones, suggesting selection.

This clonotype has only a few counts. The target antigen is unknown. This sample was also put to use in a study of T cells of mothers and their children. This second report adds: The second PCR used the M1S primer, and this primer added sample barcodes and 2-4 random nucleotides. Related mother-child pairs shared marginally more repertoire than unrelated pairs, though not significantly.

J is TRBJ2-5 and V is TRBV4-3; D not resolved. This TCR was recovered from a girl under 10 years old in good health. The specimen was blood. Here the CDR3 DNA reads TGCGCCAGCAGCCAAAACCTCGAAGAGACCCAGTACTTC. Translating gives CASSQNLEETQYF.